This T cell receptor (beta chain) derives from a study of metastatic and nonmetastatic thyroid tumors. This clone was seen ten or more times. The target antigen is unknown. Germline values: CDR1 LGHDT, CDR2 YNNKEL (reference sequence). There are 19 residues in the CDR3. Trimming at V came to 4 bases and at J to 3 bases, leaving 11 bases not matched to a gene. Original methodology: The distant-metastasis classifier for papillary thyroid cancer was built from CDR3 differences across clinicopathological groups. Using MiXCR, TCRdb re-called clones from the PCR reads. In this record, the V and J calls reflect TCRdb's handling and not the investigators' own analysis. This sample has roughly 30,000 clones, with roughly 18% found just once. Study-wide results and limits: Relative to benign nodules, malignant thyroid tumors were reportedly characterized by significantly elevated TCR beta diversity in blood and tumor.

There were no patients who had received any treatment before thyroid surgery. The sequenced sample was blood. The clonotype originates from a female donor with papillary thyroid cancer or a benign thyroid nodule (not recorded which). Some clones in this sample may be carry-over from other donors' samples. The chain has TRBV3-1 and TRBJ2-1, with 14 bases matching TRBD2. The CDR3 sequence: CASSPLPGLAGVNYNEQFF. For the CDR3, the DNA is TGTGCCAGCAGCCCGCTGCCGGGACTAGCGGGAGTCAACTACAATGAGCAGTTCTTC.